Included here is one TCR beta chain sequence, with context. This specimen comes from a study of blood T cell repertoires in COVID-19. CDR1 is SGHAT and CDR2 is FQNNGV in the germline V gene. This CDR3 is 16 amino acids long. V dropped 5 bases and J dropped 4; count of bases not matched to a gene: 10. TCRdb's copy holds only in-frame clones and misses some; the assay was immunoSEQ multiplex PCR. The sample consists of around 340,000 clones, about 92% of them appearing once. Material: peripheral blood. The clonotype comes from a woman in her sixties or seventies with COVID-19, enrolled during active disease. The chain recombines TRBV11-2 with TRBJ1-2, with 10 nucleotides matching TRBD1. The CDR3 region is CASSRTTGGGSYGYTF. The CDR3 DNA reads TGTGCCAGCAGCCGGACGACAGGGGGCGGTAGCTATGGCTACACCTTC.